Included here is one T cell receptor (beta chain) sequence, with context. No antigen is known for it. These data come from a study of monozygotic twins with inflammatory bowel disease (dated by TCRdb to 2018 to 2020). About the full investigation: The full study comprised approximately 28 monozygotic twin pairs: nine German pairs (four IBD-concordant, five IBD-discordant) and 19 IBD-discordant Danish pairs. The search for disease-associated traits relied mainly on comparing, within discordant pairs, IBD patients with their genetically identical healthy co-twins. Each individual had, on average, about 151 000 unique TCRalpha sequences and 181 000 unique TCRbeta sequences available for analysis. What the authors observed across the whole study: Differing immunosuppressive treatments among patients may have added background noise and inter-individual variability to the repertoires. The results gave no support for a single strong signal or clonotype linked to IBD. No difference in repertoire similarity was observed between concordant and discordant twins, possibly owing to limited statistical power. A decrease in TCRbeta repertoire diversity, as measured by inverse Simpson index, was observed in IBD patients compared with their healthy co-twins. The analysis was unable to tell different T cell subtypes apart. IBD patients shared fewer clonotypes with other individuals than healthy twins did, most markedly in patients showing signs of disease activity.

Receptor amplification or capture employed 5' RACE. For each TCR library, 3,500 to 4,500 ng of total RNA was used. For each sample, cDNA synthesis with SMARTScribe reverse transcriptase was split into eight separate reactions. During cDNA synthesis, template switching was used to introduce unique molecular identifiers that contained a 6-nucleotide sample barcode. Amplification of TCRalpha and TCRbeta cDNA involved two nested PCRs of roughly 16 and 10 cycles, and each PCR was followed by bead purification. Before amplification, cDNA was treated with uracil DNA-glycosylase and purified using the QIAquick PCR purification kit. The second PCR added Illumina TruSeq-compatible adapters along with sample-specific barcodes. Library quality and concentration were checked on TapeStation and Qubit, and libraries were pooled at approximately 5 ng each. Sequencing of the pooled libraries was done on an Illumina HiSeq2500 single-index Rapid Run using custom sequencing primers and 2 x 100 bp reads. On the authors' methods: MiGEC version 1.2.6 was used for UMI-based consensus assembly, which corrected PCR and sequencing errors. MiXCR version 2.1.1 was used to carry out V(D)J alignment, clonotype assembly and CDR3 extraction. Gene usage, clonotype sharing and MAIT/NKT TCR abundance were normalised by analysing the top 1000, 10 000 and 20 000 clonotypes per sample. Diversity was computed as the inverse Simpson index with the vegan R package after downsampling to 27 000 UMIs. Paired Mann-Whitney U tests were applied to discordant twin pairs, with Benjamini-Hochberg correction for multiple testing. Following TCRdb reprocessing, every CDR3 protein sequence forms one entry, and DNA is not provided. The V and J calls here are based on TCRdb, not the publication. In this sample's table one finds 190,000 or so distinct CDR3 sequences. The ten biggest clones cover around 1.5% of the sample.

The CDR3 sequence holds 18 residues, the cysteine and phenylalanine included. This entry has no DNA. In the germline V gene, CDR1 corresponds to LGHNA and CDR2 to YNFKEQ. From each donor, a roughly 2.3 ml peripheral blood sample was collected into PAXgene tubes and stored at -80 degrees C. Without T cell sorting, total RNA was isolated from whole blood using the PAXgene blood miRNA kit on an automated QIAcube. Peripheral blood from monozygotic twin pairs concordant or discordant for inflammatory bowel disease was subjected to deep TCRalpha and TCRbeta repertoire profiling with unique molecular barcoding. For every twin pair, smoking habits were documented, and each individual was categorised as a current, former or never smoker.

The chain links TRBV4-2 with TRBJ2-6; without DNA, the TCRdb call of TRBD1 cannot be checked. Input material: blood. The sequence derives from a human donor with ulcerative colitis or Crohn's disease, or a healthy co-twin of an affected twin (not recorded which). This receptor has the CDR3 CASSPAGTGVYGANVLTF.